A single TCR beta chain is shown here with its context. Its antigen is as yet unknown. The data were obtained in a study of siplizumab effects on memory and regulatory T cells. Study findings and constraints: A small minority of alloreactive clones were mapped to unstimulated subsets. Siplizumab cultures yielded proliferating Tregs whose suppressive function was not confirmed.

Sequencing was performed with immunoSEQ multiplex PCR; in TCRdb, only in-frame clones are kept and a portion is missing. This sample has tens of thousands of clones, with 80% to 95% found just once. The CDR3 loop spans 15 amino acids. Germline V gene lookup returns CDR1 SGHDT and CDR2 YYEEEE. The V end was cut by 3 bases, the J end by 0 bases, with 13 bases between. The genes are TRBV5-6 and TRBJ2-7; maybe TRBD1 (6 bases). The specimen sequenced was CD8+ T cells sorted from blood. This TCR came from a human donor in good health. DNA for the CDR3: TGTGCCAGCAGCTCTCCTAGACAGGCCTCCTACGAGCAGTACTTC. This gives the protein CASSSPRQASYEQYF.